This TCR beta chain came from a study of blood T cell repertoires in COVID-19. In the study overall: Specimens from acute and convalescent COVID-19 originated in the United States, Italy and Spain. The analysed material was cDNA or gDNA that came from T cells, B-cell-depleted T cells, or PBMCs.

Original analysis: Estimation of nucleated cell counts was performed using reference gene primer amplification. Generated by immunoSEQ multiplex PCR, the TCRdb table keeps only in-frame clones and is missing some. V, J and clone size are those of that table, while D and trimming were read from the DNA. Of 20,000 to 25,000 clones in the sample, roughly 90% were seen once. This CDR3 spans 15 amino acids. J was trimmed by 1 base and V by 4 bases; bases with no gene match: 7. Germline loops: CDR1 SGHNT, CDR2 YYREEE (reference sequence). The sequencing sample was made of peripheral blood. The sequence derives from a woman of 80 years or more with active COVID-19. The chain carries TRBV5-4 and TRBJ2-7; 8 bases are shared with TRBD2. CDR3 coding DNA: TGTGCCAGCAGCCCGGCGGCGGGGGGTTCCTACGAGCAGTACTTC. Translating gives CASSPAAGGSYEQYF.